This TCR beta chain was recorded in a study of beta chain features in type 1 diabetes. About the study: All samples together contributed some 100,000,000 sorted cells for examination.

There are a few counts of this clone. Germline trimming cut 2 bases from V and 5 bases from J; bases unmatched to any gene: 9. This CDR3 comprises 16 residues. Germline V lookup: CDR1 LGHNA, CDR2 YNFKEQ. The entirety of the isolated RNA underwent reverse transcription, so expressed TCRB transcripts were sequenced. Method: immunoSEQ multiplex PCR; TCRdb's copy keeps in-frame clones and lacks some. Here the sample spans about 230,000 clones, 9% to 10% being singletons. On average, the one heparinised blood draw given by each donor was approximately 100 mL. By way of CD45RO/CCR7/CD25/CD127/CD95/CD27, the CD4+ regulatory, stem cell-like memory, central memory and naive cells were sorted.

The chain is built from TRBV4-2 and TRBJ2-1, with TRBD2 identical over 7 bases. Sequencing was done on a sample of naive CD4+ T cells from blood. The receptor comes from a woman aged 18-35 years in good health. The CDR3 sequence is CASSQSRGRGHNEQFF. The CDR3 DNA follows: TGTGCCAGCAGCCAAAGCCGCGGGAGAGGCCACAATGAGCAGTTCTTC.